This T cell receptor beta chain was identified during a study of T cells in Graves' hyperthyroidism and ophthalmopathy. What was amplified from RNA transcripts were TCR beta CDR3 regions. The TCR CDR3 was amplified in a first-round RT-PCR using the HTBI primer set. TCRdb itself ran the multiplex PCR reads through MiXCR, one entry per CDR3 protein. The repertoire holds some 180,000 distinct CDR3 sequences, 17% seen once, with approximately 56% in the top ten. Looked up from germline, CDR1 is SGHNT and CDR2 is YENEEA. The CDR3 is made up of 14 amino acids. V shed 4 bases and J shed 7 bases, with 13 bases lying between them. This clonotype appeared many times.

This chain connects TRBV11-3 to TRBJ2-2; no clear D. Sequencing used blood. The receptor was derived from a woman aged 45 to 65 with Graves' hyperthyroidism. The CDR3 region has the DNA TGTGCCAGCAGCTCGCTGGGAAGTGACGGGGAGCTGTTTTTT. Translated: CASSSLGSDGELFF.